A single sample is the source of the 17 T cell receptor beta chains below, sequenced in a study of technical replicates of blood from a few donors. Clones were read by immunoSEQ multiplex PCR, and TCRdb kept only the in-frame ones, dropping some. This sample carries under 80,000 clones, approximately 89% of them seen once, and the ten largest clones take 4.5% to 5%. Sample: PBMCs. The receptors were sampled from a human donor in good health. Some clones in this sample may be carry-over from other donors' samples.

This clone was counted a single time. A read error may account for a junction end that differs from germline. CDR3 sequence reads: CASSQGTSGGAGLPTFF. The CDR3, as DNA: TGCGCCAGCAGCCAAGGGACTAGCGGGGGGGCTGGCCTTCCTACGTTCTTT. This rearrangement joins TRBV4-3 to TRBJ2-3, with 15 bases that match TRBD2. The CDR3 has 17 residues. In germline, CDR1 is LGHNA, CDR2 YSLEER.

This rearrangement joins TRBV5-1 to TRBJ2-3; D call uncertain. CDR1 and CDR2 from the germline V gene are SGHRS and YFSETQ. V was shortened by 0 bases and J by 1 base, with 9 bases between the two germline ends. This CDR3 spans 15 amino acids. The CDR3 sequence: CASSLVLSGTDTQYF. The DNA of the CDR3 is TGCGCCAGCAGCTTGGTGCTAAGTGGCACAGATACGCAGTATTTT.

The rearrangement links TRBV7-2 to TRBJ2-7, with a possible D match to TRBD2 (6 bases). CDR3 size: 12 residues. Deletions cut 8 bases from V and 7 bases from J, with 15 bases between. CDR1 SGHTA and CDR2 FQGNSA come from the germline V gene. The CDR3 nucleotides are TGTGCCAGCTCGGACGGCCGGGGGGAGCAGTACTTC. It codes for CASSDGRGEQYF.

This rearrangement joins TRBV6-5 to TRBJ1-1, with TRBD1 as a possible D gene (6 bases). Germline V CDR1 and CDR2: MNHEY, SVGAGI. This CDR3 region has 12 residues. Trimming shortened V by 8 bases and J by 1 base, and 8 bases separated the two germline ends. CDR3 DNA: TGTGCCAGCGCAGGGGCGAACACTGAAGCTTTCTTT. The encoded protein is CASAGANTEAFF.

The CDR3 DNA is TGTGCCAGCAGTGACGACAGGGCTGCCCCAGATACGCAGTATTTT. Its protein is CASSDDRAAPDTQYF. This chain joins TRBV2 and TRBJ2-3; 7 nucleotides agree with TRBD1. The CDR3 contains 15 residues. Germline V gene sequence: CDR1 SNHLY, CDR2 FYNNEI. Trimming removed 3 bases from V and 4 bases from J; junction bases left unmatched: 7. Complete variable domain (other parts from reference TRBV2 and TRBJ2-3): EPEVTQTPSHQVTQMGQEVILRCVPISNHLYFYWYRQILGQKVEFLVSFYNNEISEKSEIFDDQFSVERPDGSNFTLKIRSTKLEDSAMYFCASSDDRAAPDTQYFGPGTRLTVL.

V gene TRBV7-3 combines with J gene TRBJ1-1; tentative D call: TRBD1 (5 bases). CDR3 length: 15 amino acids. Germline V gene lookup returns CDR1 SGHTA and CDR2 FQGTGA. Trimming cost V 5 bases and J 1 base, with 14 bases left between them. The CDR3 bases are TGTGCCAGCAGCCTGGGGCCCCGCGGGAACACTGAAGCTTTCTTT. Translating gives CASSLGPRGNTEAFF.

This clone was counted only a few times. CDR3: CASALNEQFF. The DNA for the CDR3 is TGTGCTAGTGCCCTCAATGAGCAGTTCTTC. The chain employs TRBV12-5 and TRBJ2-1, with D unresolved. CDR1 LGHNT and CDR2 FRNRAP come from the germline V gene. Between the trimmed V and J ends, which lost 7 bases and 6 bases, there was a span of 4 bases. CDR3 length: 10 residues.

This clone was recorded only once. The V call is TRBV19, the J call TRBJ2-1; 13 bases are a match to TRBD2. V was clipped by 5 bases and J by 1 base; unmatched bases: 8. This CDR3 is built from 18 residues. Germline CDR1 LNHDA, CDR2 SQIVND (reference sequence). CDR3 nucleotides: TGTGCCAGTAGTTCCACTAGCGGGAGGGCCAGGTCCTACAATGAGCAGTTCTTC. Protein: CASSSTSGRARSYNEQFF.

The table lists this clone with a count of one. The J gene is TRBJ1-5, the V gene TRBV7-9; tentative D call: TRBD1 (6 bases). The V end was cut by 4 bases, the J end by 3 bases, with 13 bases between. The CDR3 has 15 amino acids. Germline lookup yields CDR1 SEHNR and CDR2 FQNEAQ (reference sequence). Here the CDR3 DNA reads TGTGCCAGCAGCTCAACGGGACAAAACAATCAGCCCCAGCATTTT. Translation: CASSSTGQNNQPQHF.

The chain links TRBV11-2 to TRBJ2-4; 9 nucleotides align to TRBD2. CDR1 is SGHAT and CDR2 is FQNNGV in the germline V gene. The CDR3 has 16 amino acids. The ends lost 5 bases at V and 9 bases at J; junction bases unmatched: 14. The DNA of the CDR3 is TGTGCCAGCAGCCCCCTCTGGCGGGAGGGCCTTAGCATTCAGTACTTC. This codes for CASSPLWREGLSIQYF.

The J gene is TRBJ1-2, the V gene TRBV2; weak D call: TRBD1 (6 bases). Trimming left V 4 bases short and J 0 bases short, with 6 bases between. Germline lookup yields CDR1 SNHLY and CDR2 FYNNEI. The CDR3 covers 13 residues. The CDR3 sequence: CASSGDTNYGYTF. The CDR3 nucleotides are TGTGCCAGCAGTGGGGACACTAACTATGGCTACACCTTC.

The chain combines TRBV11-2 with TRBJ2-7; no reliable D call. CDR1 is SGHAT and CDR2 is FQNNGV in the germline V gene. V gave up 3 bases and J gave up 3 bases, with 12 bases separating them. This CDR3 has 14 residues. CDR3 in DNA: TGTGCCAGCAGCTTCGGGTCCCTTGACTACGAGCAGTACTTC. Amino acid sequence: CASSFGSLDYEQYF.

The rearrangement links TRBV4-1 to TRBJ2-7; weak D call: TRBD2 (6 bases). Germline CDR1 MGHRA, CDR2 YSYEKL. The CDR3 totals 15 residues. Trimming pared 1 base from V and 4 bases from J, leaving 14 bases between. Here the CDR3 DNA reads TGCGCCAGCAGCCAAGGAGGCCCTAGCGTTTACGAGCAGTACTTC. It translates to CASSQGGPSVYEQYF.

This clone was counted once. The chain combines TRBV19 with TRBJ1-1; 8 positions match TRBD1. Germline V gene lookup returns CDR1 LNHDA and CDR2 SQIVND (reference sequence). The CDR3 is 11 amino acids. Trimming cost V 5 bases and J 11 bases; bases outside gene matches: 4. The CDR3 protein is CASSDRGMAFF. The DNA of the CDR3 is TGTGCCAGTAGTGACAGGGGTATGGCTTTCTTT.

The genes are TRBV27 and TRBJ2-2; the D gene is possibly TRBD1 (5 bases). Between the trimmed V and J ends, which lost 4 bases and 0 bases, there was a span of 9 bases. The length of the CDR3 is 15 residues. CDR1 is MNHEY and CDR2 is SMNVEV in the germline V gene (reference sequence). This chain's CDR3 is CASSYIQANTGELFF. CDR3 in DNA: TGTGCCAGCAGTTACATACAGGCGAACACCGGGGAGCTGTTTTTT.

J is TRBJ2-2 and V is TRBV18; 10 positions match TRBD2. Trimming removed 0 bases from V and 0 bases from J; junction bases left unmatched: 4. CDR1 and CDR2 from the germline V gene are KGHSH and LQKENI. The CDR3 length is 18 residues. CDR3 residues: CASSPPGTSATNTGELFF. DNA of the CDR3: TGTGCCAGCTCACCACCGGGGACTAGCGCTACGAACACCGGGGAGCTGTTTTTT.

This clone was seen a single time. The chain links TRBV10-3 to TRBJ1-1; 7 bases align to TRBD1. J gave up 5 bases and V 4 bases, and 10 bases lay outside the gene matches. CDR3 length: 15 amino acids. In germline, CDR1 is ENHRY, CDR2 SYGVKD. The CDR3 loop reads CAISGPRQGLTEAFF. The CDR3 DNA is TGTGCCATCAGTGGACCTCGACAGGGTTTAACTGAAGCTTTCTTT.